This is a list of T cell receptor beta chains from one sample in a study of blood T cells in healthy people across ages. MiXCR, run by TCRdb on the 5' RACE reads, gives a single entry per CDR3 protein. The table has 650,000 to 1,000,000 distinct CDR3 sequences, roughly 46% seen once. Source material: blood. The receptors derive from a man of 80 years or more in good health. Both conserved end residues are part of each CDR3. Each record gives: clone size, V gene, J gene, D gene, CDR3 protein, CDR3 DNA. A D gene is named only where the DNA matches it firmly. Clone sizes are given selectively: once, few, many, or a class where the clone is expanded.

abundance: few; v_gene: TRBV12-3/TRBV12-4; j_gene: TRBJ2-1; d_gene: TRBD2; CDR3aa: CASSFRTSGSREQFF; CDR3nt: TGTGCCAGCAGTTTCAGGACTAGCGGGTCAAGAGAGCAGTTCTTC
abundance: NA; v_gene: TRBV4-1; j_gene: TRBJ2-1; d_gene: NA; CDR3aa: CASSQERGVAYNEQFF; CDR3nt: TGCGCCAGCAGCCAAGAAAGAGGAGTCGCCTACAATGAGCAGTTCTTC
abundance: NA; v_gene: TRBV5-1; j_gene: TRBJ2-3; d_gene: NA; CDR3aa: CASSRDKASDTQYF; CDR3nt: TGCGCCAGCAGCCGGGACAAGGCTTCAGATACGCAGTATTTT
abundance: few; v_gene: TRBV14; j_gene: TRBJ2-1; d_gene: TRBD2; CDR3aa: CASSQVTSGEQFF; CDR3nt: TGTGCCAGCAGCCAAGTAACTAGCGGAGAGCAGTTCTTC
abundance: NA; v_gene: TRBV27; j_gene: TRBJ2-5; d_gene: TRBD1; CDR3aa: CASSSGQRTTTQYF; CDR3nt: TGTGCCAGCAGTTCGGGACAGCGCACAACGACCCAGTACTTC
abundance: NA; v_gene: TRBV20-1; j_gene: TRBJ2-7; d_gene: NA; CDR3aa: CSARDSGRGPAPEQYF; CDR3nt: TGCAGTGCTAGAGATTCGGGGCGCGGTCCCGCCCCCGAGCAGTACTTC
abundance: NA; v_gene: TRBV7-9; j_gene: TRBJ2-7; d_gene: NA; CDR3aa: CASSVGGEDEQYF; CDR3nt: TGTGCCAGCAGCGTCGGAGGGGAGGACGAGCAGTACTTC
abundance: few; v_gene: TRBV28; j_gene: TRBJ1-4; d_gene: NA; CDR3aa: CASSLNGVSEELFF; CDR3nt: TGTGCCAGCAGCCTCAACGGCGTCTCCGAAGAACTGTTTTTT
abundance: NA; v_gene: TRBV28; j_gene: TRBJ1-4; d_gene: NA; CDR3aa: CASSSWGQGVEEEKLFF; CDR3nt: TGTGCCAGCAGCTCCTGGGGGCAGGGTGTCGAGGAAGAAAAACTGTTTTTT
abundance: NA; v_gene: TRBV3-1; j_gene: TRBJ2-5; d_gene: TRBD2; CDR3aa: CASSQASGRTETQYF; CDR3nt: TGTGCCAGCAGCCAAGCTAGCGGGAGGACTGAGACCCAGTACTTC
abundance: few; v_gene: TRBV11-3; j_gene: TRBJ2-1; d_gene: NA; CDR3aa: CASSSASSSYNEQFF; CDR3nt: TGTGCCAGCAGTTCGGCAAGCAGCTCCTACAATGAGCAGTTCTTC
abundance: NA; v_gene: TRBV12-3/TRBV12-4; j_gene: TRBJ2-3; d_gene: TRBD1; CDR3aa: CASHAGQGSADTQYF; CDR3nt: TGTGCCAGCCATGCCGGACAGGGAAGCGCAGATACGCAGTATTTT
abundance: many; v_gene: TRBV29-1; j_gene: TRBJ2-1; d_gene: NA; CDR3aa: CSVEATGGEEQFF; CDR3nt: TGCAGCGTTGAAGCTACAGGGGGGGAGGAGCAGTTCTTC
abundance: few; v_gene: TRBV7-2; j_gene: TRBJ1-3; d_gene: TRBD1; CDR3aa: CASSPQGAAGNTIYF; CDR3nt: TGTGCCAGCAGCCCACAGGGGGCAGCGGGAAACACCATATATTTT
abundance: NA; v_gene: TRBV28; j_gene: TRBJ2-5; d_gene: NA; CDR3aa: CASSYNGQGGQETQYF; CDR3nt: TGTGCCAGCAGCTATAACGGGCAGGGTGGTCAAGAGACCCAGTACTTC
abundance: NA; v_gene: TRBV12-3/TRBV12-4; j_gene: TRBJ2-2; d_gene: TRBD1; CDR3aa: CANRGAGGTGELFF; CDR3nt: TGTGCCAACAGGGGTGCTGGCGGCACCGGGGAGCTGTTTTTT
abundance: few; v_gene: TRBV3-1; j_gene: TRBJ2-7; d_gene: NA; CDR3aa: CASSQDVAVAYEQYF; CDR3nt: TGTGCCAGCAGCCAAGATGTGGCAGTAGCTTACGAGCAGTACTTC
abundance: NA; v_gene: TRBV27; j_gene: TRBJ2-1; d_gene: TRBD1; CDR3aa: CASSLLTGGGTGRGNEQFF; CDR3nt: TGTGCCAGCAGTTTATTGACAGGGGGCGGTACAGGGCGAGGCAATGAGCAGTTCTTC
abundance: NA; v_gene: TRBV7-2; j_gene: TRBJ2-3; d_gene: NA; CDR3aa: CASSFPGMSDTQYF; CDR3nt: TGTGCCAGCAGCTTTCCGGGGATGTCAGATACGCAGTATTTT
abundance: many; v_gene: TRBV14; j_gene: TRBJ2-5; d_gene: NA; CDR3aa: CASSHVEETQYF; CDR3nt: TGTGCCAGCAGCCATGTTGAAGAGACCCAGTACTTC
abundance: NA; v_gene: TRBV6-7; j_gene: TRBJ1-5; d_gene: NA; CDR3aa: CASSYLNRVTFPVSNQPQHF; CDR3nt: TGTGCCAGCAGTTACCTTAACCGGGTCACCTTTCCTGTTAGCAATCAGCCCCAGCATTTT
abundance: NA; v_gene: TRBV6-2/TRBV6-3; j_gene: TRBJ2-3; d_gene: TRBD2; CDR3aa: CASSYPSGFTDTQYF; CDR3nt: TGTGCCAGCAGTTACCCTAGCGGATTCACAGATACGCAGTATTTT
abundance: many; v_gene: TRBV12-3/TRBV12-4; j_gene: TRBJ2-5; d_gene: TRBD1; CDR3aa: CASALGTGDQETQYF; CDR3nt: TGTGCCAGCGCCCTCGGGACAGGGGACCAAGAGACCCAGTACTTC
abundance: NA; v_gene: TRBV20-1; j_gene: TRBJ2-7; d_gene: TRBD1; CDR3aa: CSAGQTGAMGEQYF; CDR3nt: TGCAGTGCGGGGCAGACAGGGGCAATGGGCGAGCAGTACTTC
abundance: NA; v_gene: TRBV4-2; j_gene: TRBJ2-3; d_gene: TRBD2; CDR3aa: CASSQDMGTSGSTDTQYF; CDR3nt: TGTGCCAGCAGCCAAGATATGGGCACTAGCGGCAGCACAGATACGCAGTATTTT
abundance: NA; v_gene: TRBV14; j_gene: TRBJ2-7; d_gene: NA; CDR3aa: CASSQRVEVYEQYF; CDR3nt: TGTGCCAGCAGCCAAAGGGTCGAAGTCTACGAGCAGTACTTC
abundance: NA; v_gene: TRBV4-1; j_gene: TRBJ2-3; d_gene: NA; CDR3aa: CASSRSPGSTDTQYF; CDR3nt: TGCGCCAGCAGCCGTTCCCCGGGGAGCACAGATACGCAGTATTTT
abundance: NA; v_gene: TRBV28; j_gene: TRBJ2-1; d_gene: NA; CDR3aa: CASSLFPVDEQFF; CDR3nt: TGTGCCAGCAGTTTATTCCCGGTCGATGAGCAGTTCTTC
abundance: many; v_gene: TRBV20-1; j_gene: TRBJ2-7; d_gene: NA; CDR3aa: CSARELGITYEQYF; CDR3nt: TGCAGTGCTAGAGAACTCGGGATAACCTACGAGCAGTACTTC
abundance: NA; v_gene: TRBV7-9; j_gene: TRBJ2-5; d_gene: NA; CDR3aa: CASSVGTLQYF; CDR3nt: TGTGCCAGCAGCGTCGGGACTTTGCAGTACTTC
abundance: few; v_gene: TRBV28; j_gene: TRBJ2-3; d_gene: TRBD2; CDR3aa: CASSVPSGLGTQYF; CDR3nt: TGTGCCAGCAGTGTGCCTAGCGGGTTGGGTACGCAGTATTTT